These 19 T cell receptor beta chains were all obtained from the same sample, sequenced in a study of shared clonotypes between healthy human individuals (dated by TCRdb to the early 2020s). Library preparation employed the immunoSEQ multiplex PCR assay. In TCRdb, the immuneACCESS table is reduced to in-frame sequences with V and J assigned. These tables do not hold every clone; where another copy was compared, an unresolved V gene accounts for under half, and the others remain unexplained. The sample table holds approximately 2.3 million clones, of which 85% to 95% were seen once. Approximately 0.4% of the sample goes to the ten largest clones. The sequencing sample was made of naive CD4+ T cells from PBMCs. The cell subset or site label here, explained by the study, means: CD45RA+ positively selected. These receptors were obtained from a man between 18 and 35 years old in good health. Some clones in this sample may be carry-over from other donors' samples.

This clone occurred a few times. CDR3 DNA: TGTGCCATCAGGACAGAAACTGAAGCTTTCTTT. Translating it yields CAIRTETEAFF. This chain uses TRBV10-3 with TRBJ1-1, with TRBD1 as a possible D gene (5 bases). Germline V CDR1 and CDR2: ENHRY, SYGVKD. The CDR3 is made up of 11 amino acids. Trimming took 6 bases from V and 5 from J, leaving 7 bases between them.

The V and J genes are TRBV5-1 and TRBJ1-1; D might be TRBD1 (6 bases). The CDR3 contains 13 residues. CDR1 is SGHRS and CDR2 is YFSETQ in the germline V gene. V was pared by 3 bases and J by 4 bases, with 10 bases between. For the CDR3, the DNA is TGCGCCAGCAGCTACAGGGAAGCCACTGAAGCTTTCTTT. Protein: CASSYREATEAFF.

The CDR3 loop is CASSQLAGVYNEQFF. The CDR3 DNA reads TGTGCCAGCAGCCAACTAGCGGGAGTTTACAATGAGCAGTTCTTC. V gene TRBV7-9 combines with J gene TRBJ2-1; 11 positions match TRBD2. The germline CDR1 and CDR2 sequences are SEHNR and FQNEAQ (reference sequence). This CDR3 comprises 15 residues. Trimming at V came to 5 bases and at J to 4 bases, leaving 4 bases not matched to a gene.

The gene calls are TRBV2 and TRBJ2-1; possibly TRBD1 for D (6 bases). V lost 7 bases and J 1 base, leaving 14 bases between the germline ends. The CDR3 sequence is 15 residues long. CDR1 SNHLY and CDR2 FYNNEI come from the germline V gene. The CDR3 region is CASKAGVGSYNEQFF. CDR3 DNA: TGTGCCAGCAAGGCAGGGGTCGGGTCCTACAATGAGCAGTTCTTC.

V and J are TRBV7-2 and TRBJ2-1; a possible D gene is TRBD1 (6 bases). The ends were cut back, 5 bases at V and 6 bases at J, with 20 bases in the middle. This CDR3 spans 16 amino acids. Germline V gene sequence: CDR1 SGHTA, CDR2 FQGNSA. The CDR3 DNA reads TGTGCCAGCAGCCTACAGACAGGAGGTCCGGGCAATGAGCAGTTCTTC. Its translation: CASSLQTGGPGNEQFF. The variable domain in full, completed from reference TRBV7-2 and TRBJ2-1, reads GAGVSQSPSNKVTEKGKDVELRCDPISGHTALYWYRQSLGQGLEFLIYFQGNSAPDKSGLPSDRFSAERTGGSVSTLTIQRTQQEDSAVYLCASSLQTGGPGNEQFFGPGTRLTVL.

The chain uses TRBV4-1 and TRBJ2-4; 13 bases are shared with TRBD2. Germline trimming cut 3 bases from V and 1 base from J; bases unmatched to any gene: 15. Germline V gives CDR1 MGHRA, CDR2 YSYEKL. This CDR3 is built from 21 residues. CDR3 in amino acids: CASSQEVGLAGDIGAKNIQYF. The CDR3 DNA follows: TGCGCCAGCAGCCAGGAAGTTGGACTAGCGGGAGATATTGGGGCCAAAAACATTCAGTACTTC.

This clone showed up just once. The V gene is TRBV29-1, the J gene TRBJ1-3, with D hard to call. This CDR3 comprises 15 residues. Germline loops: CDR1 SQVTM, CDR2 ANQGSEA. With 3 bases removed from V and 0 bases from J, the gap between germline ends came to 12 bases. The CDR3 reads CSVEMFRSSGNTIYF. The CDR3 DNA reads as TGCAGCGTTGAGATGTTCAGGAGCTCTGGAAACACCATATATTTT.

The chain links TRBV19 to TRBJ2-5, with 15 nucleotides matching TRBD2. This CDR3 region has 18 residues. The germline V gene has CDR1 LNHDA and CDR2 SQIVND (reference sequence). The V gene end was trimmed by 4 bases and the J gene end by 4 bases; junction bases not matched to a gene: 10. The CDR3 sequence: CASSNGTSGRSPRETQYF. The CDR3, as DNA: TGTGCCAGTAGTAACGGGACTAGCGGGAGGTCCCCCAGAGAGACCCAGTACTTC.

J is TRBJ2-3 and V is TRBV7-9; D remains ambiguous. Trimming removed 2 bases from V and 9 bases from J, with 12 bases in between. CDR1 and CDR2 (germline): SEHNR, FQNEAQ (reference sequence). The CDR3 spans 13 residues. In DNA form, the CDR3 reads TGTGCCAGCAGCTTATGCTCTGACTGCACGCAGTATTTT. Protein product: CASSLCSDCTQYF.

This chain joins TRBV7-2 and TRBJ2-3, with 7 bases lining up with TRBD2. Germline lookup yields CDR1 SGHTA and CDR2 FQGNSA. The CDR3 covers 15 residues. Losses at the gene ends were 5 bases for V and 2 bases for J; bases not matched to a gene: 7. CDR3 sequence: CASSPWGGPTDTQYF. The CDR3 nucleotides read TGTGCCAGCAGCCCTTGGGGGGGACCCACAGATACGCAGTATTTT.

V gene TRBV6-6 combines with J gene TRBJ1-1; D remains unclear. Germline values: CDR1 MNHNY, CDR2 SVGAGI (reference sequence). The CDR3 is made up of 14 amino acids. Deletions cut 2 bases from V and 2 bases from J, with 9 bases between. The CDR3 reads CASSYPELNTEAFF. The CDR3 DNA reads as TGTGCCAGCAGTTACCCTGAATTAAACACTGAAGCTTTCTTT.

The genes are TRBV5-1 and TRBJ1-1; the D gene is possibly TRBD1 (5 bases). Germline CDR1 reads SGHRS; CDR2 reads YFSETQ. The CDR3 is 18 amino acids. Deletions cut 1 base from V and 4 bases from J, with 23 bases between. CDR3 coding DNA: TGCGCCAGCAGCTTGCAAGGCAGGGAAGGTAGTTGGCCCACTGAAGCTTTCTTT. Residues: CASSLQGREGSWPTEAFF.

The rearrangement joins TRBV4-2 to TRBJ2-2; 7 bases are shared with TRBD2. This CDR3 has 17 residues. Germline CDR1 and CDR2: LGHNA and YNFKEQ. Trimming at V came to 1 base and at J to 4 bases, leaving 9 bases not matched to a gene. The CDR3 nucleotides are TGTGCCAGCAGCCAAGGGCTGGCGGGAGATACCACCGGGGAGCTGTTTTTT. Translated, it gives CASSQGLAGDTTGELFF.

The rearrangement links TRBV5-4 to TRBJ2-7; no definite D call. The germline V gene has CDR1 SGHNT and CDR2 YYREEE (reference sequence). V was trimmed by 0 bases and J by 3 bases, leaving 7 bases between them. The CDR3 has 13 amino acids. The CDR3 DNA follows: TGTGCCAGCAGCTTGGTTCTCTACTACGAGCAGTACTTC. This codes for CASSLVLYYEQYF.

Concerning this clone itself: Different DNA sequences within this sample yield the same CDR3. In DNA form, the CDR3 reads TGTGCCAGCAGTTTATCTACAGGAATGAACACTGAAGCTTTCTTT. Residues: CASSLSTGMNTEAFF. The chain has TRBV28 and TRBJ1-1, with D tentatively TRBD1 (5 bases). CDR3 length equals 15 residues. Per the germline V gene, CDR1 is MDHEN and CDR2 is SYDVKM. Deletions cut 1 base from V and 0 bases from J, with 9 bases between.

The chain combines TRBV19 with TRBJ2-4, with 9 positions matching TRBD1. Germline V gene sequence: CDR1 LNHDA, CDR2 SQIVND (reference sequence). This CDR3 spans 15 amino acids. The V segment lost 6 bases and the J segment 3 bases; nucleotides outside the gene matches: 6. Here the CDR3 reads CASRVDRGGKNIQYF. Here the CDR3 DNA reads TGTGCCAGTAGAGTAGACAGGGGGGGCAAAAACATTCAGTACTTC. Full variable domain (rest looked up from reference TRBV19 and TRBJ2-4): DGGITQSPKYLFRKEGQNVTLSCEQNLNHDAMYWYRQDPGQGLRLIYYSQIVNDFQKGDIAEGYSVSREKKESFPLTVTSAQKNPTAFYLCASRVDRGGKNIQYFGAGTRLSVL.

This chain links TRBV5-1 with TRBJ2-3; 7 positions agree with TRBD1. V shed 6 bases and J 4 bases; nucleotides not matched to a gene: 14. Germline CDR1 reads SGHRS; CDR2 reads YFSETQ. The CDR3 has 16 amino acids. CDR3 bases: TGCGCCAGCACTGAAGTAAAGGGGGCGGGCGCAGATACGCAGTATTTT. It codes for CASTEVKGAGADTQYF.

This chain uses TRBV6-6 with TRBJ1-2; D possibly corresponds to TRBD1 (5 bases). Germline V lookup: CDR1 MNHNY, CDR2 SVGAGI (reference sequence). V lost 4 bases and J 6 bases, leaving 21 bases between the germline ends. The CDR3 sequence is 16 residues long. CDR3 in amino acids: CASSFFLPGQENGYTF. CDR3 bases: TGTGCCAGCAGTTTTTTTCTGCCGGGGCAGGAGAATGGCTACACCTTC.

This clone was seen only a few times. This sequence joins TRBV10-3 and TRBJ1-2; a possible D gene is TRBD1 (5 bases). V lost 7 bases and J 10 bases, leaving 13 bases between the germline ends. Germline V gene data show CDR1 as ENHRY and CDR2 as SYGVKD. This CDR3 is 11 amino acids long. CDR3 DNA sequence: TGTGCCATCACGAGAGAGGGGTTCTACACCTTC. The encoded protein is CAITREGFYTF.